This T cell receptor (beta chain) originates from a study of shared clonotypes between healthy human individuals. Study at large: Each donor's CD4 naive and CD4 memory cells filled three plates apiece, CD8 naive two, and CD8 memory one.

A note on this clone: Its specificity is not known.

Each sorted subset replicate got 200 ng genomic DNA, roughly 30,000 genomes. The repertoire was sequenced with immunoSEQ multiplex PCR; TCRdb's copy has only in-frame clones and lacks some. The sample consists of over 1.5 million clones, 98% of them appearing once. The CDR3 totals 14 residues. V gave up 5 bases and J gave up 0 bases; unmatched junction bases: 4. CDR1 is SGHAT, CDR2 FQNNGV, per germline. HIV-negative, healthy adults without recent acute infections or vaccinations were the donors. Study conclusions and caveats: A reduction in generation probabilities was seen for non-shared clonotypes relative to those shared by all four donors.

Sequencing was carried out using naive CD4+ T cells sorted from blood. Subset: CD45RA+ positively selected. The chain combines TRBV11-2 with TRBJ2-7, with 7 bases aligning to TRBD2. The receptor comes from a man aged 25 to 40 in good health. The CDR3 DNA follows: TGTGCCAGCAGCCCCCCGGGGGGCTCCTACGAGCAGTACTTC. The encoded protein is CASSPPGGSYEQYF.